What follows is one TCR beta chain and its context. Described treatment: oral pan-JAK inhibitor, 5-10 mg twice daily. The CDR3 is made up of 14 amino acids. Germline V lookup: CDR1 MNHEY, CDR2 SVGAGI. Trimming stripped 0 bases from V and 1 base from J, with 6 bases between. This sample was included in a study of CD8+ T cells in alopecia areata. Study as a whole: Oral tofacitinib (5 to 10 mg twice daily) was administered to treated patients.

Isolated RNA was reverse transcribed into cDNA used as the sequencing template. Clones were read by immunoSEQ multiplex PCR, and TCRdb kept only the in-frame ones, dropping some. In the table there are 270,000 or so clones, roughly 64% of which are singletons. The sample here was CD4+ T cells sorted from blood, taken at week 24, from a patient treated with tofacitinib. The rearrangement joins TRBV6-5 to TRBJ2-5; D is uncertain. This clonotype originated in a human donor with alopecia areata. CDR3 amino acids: CASSYSSGQETQYF. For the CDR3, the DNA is TGTGCCAGCAGTTACTCGTCTGGCCAAGAGACCCAGTACTTC.